This TCR beta chain was sequenced during a study of T-cell reconstitution after alpha-beta-depleted transplantation in children. There are a few counts of this clonotype. As it was prepared, the TCRbeta library received unique molecular identifiers. TCRdb processed the PCR reads anew with MiXCR; each CDR3 protein has one entry. The sample has 500,000 to 750,000 distinct CDR3 sequences, approximately 30% seen once. Trimming removed 2 bases at V and 0 bases at J, with 11 bases between. Germline V lookup: CDR1 MDHEN, CDR2 SYDVKM. The CDR3 loop spans 15 amino acids. The material was PBMCs, obtained before TCRalphabeta/CD19-depleted stem cell transplant. The chain links TRBV28 to TRBJ2-7, with unresolved D. The clonotype was recovered from a boy under two years old with Wiskott-Aldrich syndrome, due to receive a stem cell transplant. The CDR3 here is CASSLKPRFSYEQYF. The CDR3 DNA reads TGTGCCAGCAGTTTAAAGCCACGTTTCTCCTACGAGCAGTACTTC.